The source of this T cell receptor beta chain is a study of PD-1 blockade in classical Hodgkin lymphoma. The table came from immunoSEQ multiplex PCR; TCRdb's copy has only in-frame clones and leaves some out. The sample contains just over 9,500 clones, around 75% of which appear only once. Time point meaning: cycle 4 day 1 (C4D1), after six to seven weeks of nivolumab. All patients relapsed after autologous stem cell transplantation, and brentuximab vedotin exposure varied. The authors purified CD4+ T cells from thawed PBMCs by magnetic negative selection. Germline V gene sequence: CDR1 MNHNY, CDR2 SVGAGI (reference sequence). The CDR3 runs to 15 residues. The V end was cut by 4 bases, the J end by 8 bases, with 18 bases between.

The rearrangement joins TRBV6-6 to TRBJ2-1, with D tentatively TRBD2 (5 bases). The receptor comes from a human donor with classical Hodgkin lymphoma. The sequenced sample was CD4+ T cells from blood, obtained before the fourth cycle of nivolumab. This CDR3 is CASSFPGGSADEQFF. The CDR3 nucleotides are TGTGCCAGCAGTTTCCCCGGAGGCTCGGCGGATGAGCAGTTCTTC.